This T cell receptor (beta chain) was sequenced during a study of cytomegalovirus exposure and HLA in healthy donors (dated by TCRdb to 2015 to 2018). In the study overall: According to an earlier analysis of a few hundred of the donors, 150 million to 200 million T cells yielded roughly 110 million unique TCR beta sequences and about 300 Gb of sequence data. Approximately 300 gigabases of sequencing data and approximately 92 million unique TCR sequences made up an early release that covered 640 HLA-typed donors. Of the roughly 420 genotyped donors, 65% to 90% were placed in the genetic ancestry cluster associated with self-reported Caucasian donors. The aim of the study was to test whether cataloging public T cell receptors could identify signatures of past pathogen exposure. The T cell repertoires of under 700 subjects were profiled by immunosequencing and related to cytomegalovirus serostatus. In addition to the first cohort of 666 subjects, a separate validation cohort of about 120 different subjects was used. To predict cytomegalovirus infection status, the study brought together high-throughput TCR immunosequencing, statistical association of individual TCRs with disease status, and machine learning. To study patterns of TCR occurrence, a later analysis re-analyzed previously published TCR beta repertoires from several hundred donors and added high-resolution HLA genotyping. Rather than drawing on any new phenotypic data, the later analysis identified candidate immune exposures from TCR beta sequences and the way those sequences occurred across donors. To decide whether each TCR beta V gene segment behaved as functional or pseudogenic, an earlier analysis of fewer than 750 of the donors relied on high-throughput TCR beta sequencing. Donor age, sex, ethnicity and CMV serostatus were compiled together with the repertoire data. Genome-wide SNP genotypes for about three fifths of the roughly 670 donors were used in a later genetic analysis, which treated that subset as a discovery cohort. All discovery cohort repertoires had been generated on a single sequencing platform. Both class I and class II loci were covered by HLA typing, at four-digit resolution. Typing coverage varied by locus: about 620-640 donors for A, B, C, DRB1 and DQB1; 522 for DQA1; some 610 for DPA1; roughly 450 for DPB1. Because of strong linkage in the cohort, 4 to 6 DR-DQ haplotypes were treated as single units for association and clustering. Among about 390 genotyped donors of the cohort, an average of 235,054 unique TCR beta nucleotide sequences were sequenced per donor, about a sixth of them non-productive. Study-level results and caveats: Linkage disequilibrium might explain the correlated functional status among segregating V segments, but an unknown experimental factor could not be ruled out. Several of the top co-occurrence clusters appeared to be linked to parvovirus B19, influenza, CMV and Epstein-Barr virus, according to a later analysis. CMV serostatus was the only immune exposure information available for the cohort. Most CMV-associated TCR beta chains appeared to be HLA-restricted in a later analysis, and the HLA associations seemed to be driven largely by CMV exposure. A later genetic analysis associated a missense DCLRE1C variant with V-gene and J-gene trimming of TCR beta chains, and an independent cohort replicated the association. A later analysis associated around 16,000 TCR beta sequences with specific HLA alleles at a false discovery rate of 0.05. It was suggested by the authors that the approach could potentially be generalized to other disease states and immunological phenotypes. The presence/absence analyses assumed that sequencing depth was roughly uniform across donors, and that assumption may not be true. A later genetic analysis reported fewer N-insertions in productive TCRs among donors in an Asian-associated ancestry cluster than the roughly 620-donor mean. Some IMGT-functional V segments, including TRBV6-2 and TRBV6-3, could not be told apart with the 87-base-pair reads, so those segments were excluded. Because HLA typing was missing for some donors at each locus, association tests included only the typed subset. A cluster of highly shared sequence variants was judged likely to represent a technical artifact of the sequencing pipeline. According to a later analysis, TCR association rates differed among HLA loci, with DRB1 alleles showing the most associated TCRs and HLA-C alleles showing the fewest. Compared with equally common non-associated chains, HLA-associated TCR beta chains in a later analysis were more clonally expanded and had lower generation probabilities. In an earlier analysis of fewer than 700 of the donors, most TCR beta V segments appeared in productive rearrangements about 87% or about 30% of the time, broadly matching IMGT annotations. In this cohort, only TCR beta chains were sequenced, and detectable features were limited by the absence of alpha or paired-chain data. A further reported finding was that TCR beta sequences accurately predicted the HLA-A and HLA-B alleles for most subjects in the first cohort. Most TCR sequences were seen in very few donors, while some public TCRs were found in many individuals. Three of the identified cytomegalovirus-associated TCR beta chains were confirmed in vitro to be specific for cytomegalovirus antigens. In both the original and validation cohorts, the classifier was reported to diagnose cytomegalovirus status with high specificity and sensitivity. Over 15 rarely observed V segments, including chromosome 9 orphons, were excluded from the earlier analysis of just under 600 of the donors because counts were too low. The study gave a list of under 200 TCR beta chains associated with cytomegalovirus. Strong co-occurrence of HLA alleles, especially DR and DQ, made assigning TCR associations to individual alleles difficult.

Trimming removed 2 bases from V and 4 bases from J, leaving 15 bases between the germline ends. From the cysteine through the phenylalanine, the CDR3 covers 16 amino acids. Solely the CDR3 DNA is kept, with 48 bases framed from the first base. In the germline V gene, CDR1 corresponds to WSHSY and CDR2 to SAAADI. As concerns this clone: Its target antigen remains unknown. Base qualities are not provided; no much larger clone lies one nucleotide away.

The cohort was made up of hundreds of healthy bone marrow donors. At the time of sampling, all cohort members were nominally healthy, though unrecorded immune exposures were likely present. The donor tested CMV seropositive, placing the donor among the 290 or so seropositive members of the cohort. A peripheral blood sample was provided by each donor, and peripheral blood mononuclear cells were used for TCR beta sequencing. The Qiagen DNeasy Blood Extraction Kit was used to extract genomic DNA from the blood cell samples. Library preparation used the immunoSEQ multiplex PCR assay. The multiplex PCR relied on a mix of 60 forward primers for TCR Vbeta segments and 13 reverse primers for TCR Jbeta segments. Amplification of the CDR3 region of rearranged TCR beta genes was performed with a multiplex PCR assay on genomic DNA. The Illumina HiSeq System was used to sequence the amplified TCR beta libraries as 87-base-pair reads. Per the source publication's procedure: A later analysis counted approximately 84 million unique TCR beta chains across the roughly 700 repertoires, and some 11 million of these chains were shared by at least two donors. To remove PCR and sequencing errors, raw reads were error-corrected and collapsed into unique sequences using a nearest-neighbor algorithm that merged closely related sequences. V, D and J gene segments were assigned by aligning CDR3 sequences to IMGT reference sequences. Each retained sequence needed at least a six-nucleotide match to both a V gene segment and a J gene segment. Rearrangements were classified as productive when the CDR3 lacked stop codons and remained in frame with V and J, and all other rearrangements were classified as non-productive. CDR3 was defined according to IMGT convention as the region running from the second conserved V-encoded cysteine to the conserved J-encoded phenylalanine. The earlier analysis of about 590 of the donors excluded sequences that lacked an unambiguous match to a single V gene segment. An earlier analysis of several hundred of the donors called V segments functional above 56.7% productive rearrangements and segregating when the between-donor standard deviation exceeded 5%. A statistical classification framework was built to diagnose cytomegalovirus status from the catalog of TCR beta chain sequences. A later analysis assigned V and J genes by comparing TCR nucleotide sequences with IMGT/GENE-DB human TR gene sequences. In a later analysis, CDR3 sequences and most-parsimonious VDJ recombination scenarios were assigned using the TCRdist pipeline. A later analysis defined each TCR beta chain by its CDR3 amino acid sequence plus V-gene family, and excluded reads lacking a unique V-gene family. In a later analysis, fewer than 600 highly shared, low-generation-probability nucleotide sequences were removed to address suspected cross-contamination and a sequencing artifact. A later analysis calculated a clonal expansion index for each public chain from normalized within-repertoire ranks of inferred template counts. A later analysis computed generation probabilities with a VDJ recombination model fitted to out-of-frame rearrangements, and checked the results against IGoR. A later analysis scored TCR-TCR, TCR-HLA and TCR-CMV co-occurrence with hypergeometric tests, applying a repertoire-size bias correction to TCR pairs. In a later analysis, false discovery rates were estimated by permuting HLA or CMV assignments 20 times. In a later analysis, co-occurring TCRs were grouped with DBSCAN, and TCRdist sequence similarity was added when clustering was performed within HLA-allele-positive subsets. Repertoires with fewer than 30,000 or more than 120,000 public chains, plus five repertoires with anomalous nucleotide sharing, were excluded from co-occurrence clustering. TCRdb mirrors the immuneACCESS table, restricted to in-frame sequences. Some clones are absent from its copies; in checked studies, under half trace to an unresolved V gene, and the reason for the others is unknown. That table furnishes V, J and clone size, whereas the DNA furnished D and trimming. The sample data list fewer than 200,000 clones, and about 82% of these were observed just once. The biggest ten clones account for roughly 7.7% of the sample.

The source of this sequence is a woman in her twenties or thirties in good health and CMV-seropositive. The rearranged segments are TRBV10-2 and TRBJ1-5; TRBD1 is a possible D gene, resting on 5 matching bases. Sequencing input: PBMCs. The CDR3 protein is CASSEPGGRTNQPQHF. The DNA sequence is given as TGCGCCAGCAGTGAGCCCGGCGGGAGGACAAATCAGCCCCAGCATTTT.